The sequence of this T cell receptor beta chain was determined in a study of blood T cell repertoires in COVID-19. Sequencing was performed with immunoSEQ multiplex PCR; in TCRdb, only in-frame clones are kept and a portion is missing. Of about 440,000 clones detected, about 90% appear once; the ten largest clones hold under 0.7%. The clonotype originates from a man aged 18-30 years who had recovered from COVID-19. Sample: PBMCs or T cells enriched from blood (not recorded which).

CDR3 sequence: CASSSDATGKGAKLFF. The CDR3 nucleotides are TGTGCCAGCAGCTCGGATGCAACAGGGAAAGGAGCAAAACTGTTTTTT. The V and J genes are TRBV5-5 and TRBJ1-4; possibly TRBD1 for D (6 bases). V lost 3 bases and J 10 bases, leaving 22 bases between the germline ends. The CDR3 consists of 16 residues. Germline V CDR1 and CDR2: SGHKS, YYEKEE (reference sequence).